Shown below are 15 T cell receptor beta chains from a single sample sequenced in a study of cytomegalovirus exposure and HLA in healthy donors. Here immunoSEQ multiplex PCR was the method, and the copy in TCRdb shows in-frame clones only, minus some. The table includes tens of thousands of clones, 94% detected once. Material for sequencing was PBMCs. Receptor source: a woman under 30 in good health and CMV-seropositive.

The V gene is TRBV5-4, the J gene TRBJ2-1; 8 bases agree with TRBD2. Germline V gives CDR1 SGHNT, CDR2 YYREEE (reference sequence). The CDR3 is 16 amino acids. V shed 4 bases and J 4 bases; nucleotides not matched to a gene: 10. The DNA for the CDR3 is TGTGCCAGCAGCCGGTTCGGGGGGGGCGGGTACAATGAGCAGTTCTTC. This sequence encodes CASSRFGGGGYNEQFF.

This rearrangement joins TRBV30 to TRBJ1-2; TRBD1 matches at 9 bases. The CDR3 is 14 amino acids. Germline-derived CDR1 and CDR2 are GTSNPN and SVGIG (reference sequence). Trimming removed 4 bases from V and 2 bases from J; junction bases left unmatched: 5. This CDR3 reads CAWIRGQGNYGYTF. CDR3 DNA sequence: TGTGCCTGGATACGGGGACAGGGCAACTATGGCTACACCTTC.

This clone was found once. The chain couples TRBV28 to TRBJ1-3, with a possible D match to TRBD1 (6 bases). There are 14 residues in the CDR3. The V and J ends lost 5 bases and 2 bases respectively, with 10 bases between them. In germline, CDR1 is MDHEN, CDR2 SYDVKM. The DNA of the CDR3 is TGTGCCAGCAGTATCCAGGGGACTGGAAACACCATATATTTT. It translates to CASSIQGTGNTIYF.

V and J are TRBV2 and TRBJ2-1; TRBD2 matches 14 bases. V shed 4 bases, J shed 0 bases, and the junction held 5 bases outside the gene matches. Germline loops: CDR1 SNHLY, CDR2 FYNNEI. The CDR3 extends over 18 amino acids. This CDR3 reads CASSGTGTSGSSYNEQFF. The CDR3 DNA sequence: TGTGCCAGCAGTGGCACCGGGACTAGCGGGAGCTCCTACAATGAGCAGTTCTTC.

This clone was recorded only once. The chain joins TRBV7-9 to TRBJ2-1, with 8 bases that match TRBD1. The V and J ends lost 0 bases and 3 bases, in that order; junction bases with no gene match: 1. The CDR3 is made up of 15 amino acids. The V gene's germline CDR1 is SEHNR and CDR2 FQNEAQ (reference sequence). CDR3 sequence: CASSLAQGDYNEQFF. As DNA, the CDR3 is TGTGCCAGCAGCTTAGCACAGGGGGACTACAATGAGCAGTTCTTC. Drawing the rest from reference TRBV7-9 and TRBJ2-1, the complete variable domain is DTGVSQNPRHKITKRGQNVTFRCDPISEHNRLYWYRQTLGQGPEFLTYFQNEAQLEKSRLLSDRFSAERPKGSFSTLEIQRTEQGDSAMYLCASSLAQGDYNEQFFGPGTRLTVL.

The genes are TRBV6-4 and TRBJ2-3; D possibly corresponds to TRBD1 (6 bases). Between the trimmed V and J ends, which lost 4 bases and 2 bases, there was a span of 10 bases. This CDR3 is 14 amino acids long. Germline lookup yields CDR1 MRHNA and CDR2 SNTAGT. The CDR3 region is CASSVDSYTDTQYF. CDR3 sequence (DNA): TGTGCCAGCAGTGTGGACAGTTACACAGATACGCAGTATTTT.

The CDR3 nucleotides are TGTGCCAGCTCACCTCCCGACAGCTTCTCCTATAATTCACCCCTCCACTTT. This codes for CASSPPDSFSYNSPLHF. The V call is TRBV18, the J call TRBJ1-6; a weak D match, TRBD1 (5 bases). This CDR3 is built from 17 residues. Trimming took off 3 bases at V and 0 bases at J, with 12 bases between the two ends. Germline CDR1 and CDR2: KGHSH and LQKENI.

V is TRBV18 and J is TRBJ2-1; a weak D match, TRBD2 (5 bases). This CDR3 has 15 amino acids. Germline V gives CDR1 KGHSH, CDR2 LQKENI. Trimming stripped 5 bases from V and 0 bases from J, with 11 bases between. In DNA, the CDR3 is TGTGCCAGCTCATCGGACTGGGACTCCTACAATGAGCAGTTCTTC. Amino acid sequence: CASSSDWDSYNEQFF.

V and J are TRBV7-2 and TRBJ1-5; perhaps TRBD1 as D (5 bases). Per germline, CDR1 SGHTA and CDR2 FQGNSA. Trimming stripped 5 bases from V and 3 bases from J, with 17 bases between. The CDR3 has 16 residues. Written as DNA, the CDR3 is TGTGCCAGCAGCCCCCATGGGGGGGGGACCAATCAGCCCCAGCATTTT. Translation gives CASSPHGGGTNQPQHF. Full variable domain (outside the CDR3, taken from reference TRBV7-2 and TRBJ1-5): GAGVSQSPSNKVTEKGKDVELRCDPISGHTALYWYRQSLGQGLEFLIYFQGNSAPDKSGLPSDRFSAERTGGSVSTLTIQRTQQEDSAVYLCASSPHGGGTNQPQHFGDGTRLSIL.

The rearrangement joins TRBV29-1 to TRBJ2-7; 10 positions agree with TRBD2. The CDR3 consists of 14 residues. V lost 1 base, J lost 0 bases, and 0 bases stayed unmatched. From germline, CDR1 is SQVTM and CDR2 ANQGSEA. The CDR3 DNA follows: TGCAGCGTTGAAGCTAGCGGGAGCTCCTACGAGCAGTACTTC. This encodes CSVEASGSSYEQYF.

The genes are TRBV27 and TRBJ1-1; TRBD1 aligns across 10 bases. The ends lost 8 bases at V and 1 base at J; junction bases unmatched: 10. Germline V gene sequence: CDR1 MNHEY, CDR2 SMNVEV (reference sequence). This CDR3 has 16 amino acids. DNA of the CDR3: TGTGCCAGCCTTCGGACAGGGGGTTACAGGAACACTGAAGCTTTCTTT. It specifies CASLRTGGYRNTEAFF.

This chain joins TRBV19 and TRBJ2-1; 7 bases fit TRBD1. This CDR3 comprises 14 residues. V dropped 8 bases and J dropped 3; count of bases not matched to a gene: 7. Germline loops: CDR1 LNHDA, CDR2 SQIVND (reference sequence). For the CDR3, the DNA is TGTGCCAGTGCACCCAGGGGGAACTACAATGAGCAGTTCTTC. Protein: CASAPRGNYNEQFF.

The chain recombines TRBV30 with TRBJ1-2, with TRBD1 matching 7 bases. The ends lost 3 bases at V and 3 bases at J; junction bases unmatched: 4. This CDR3 has 13 amino acids. Germline CDR1 is GTSNPN and CDR2 is SVGIG (reference sequence). DNA for the CDR3: TGTGCCTGGAGGGGGACAGATTACTATGGCTACACCTTC. This gives the protein CAWRGTDYYGYTF.

The chain has TRBV7-9 and TRBJ1-2; TRBD1 matches 7 bases. V was pared by 1 base and J by 4 bases, with 12 bases of the junction left unmatched. The CDR3 sequence is 17 residues long. Per the germline V gene, CDR1 is SEHNR and CDR2 is FQNEAQ (reference sequence). CDR3 amino acids: CASSLGPDRPNRYGYTF. CDR3 sequence (DNA): TGTGCCAGCAGCTTAGGACCGGACAGGCCAAATCGCTATGGCTACACCTTC.

The chain uses TRBV13 and TRBJ2-2; TRBD2 aligns across 14 bases. In germline, CDR1 is PRHDT, CDR2 FYEKMQ (reference sequence). The V segment lost 11 bases and the J segment 3 bases; nucleotides outside the gene matches: 8. The CDR3 is 16 residues long. For the CDR3, the DNA is TGTGCCGGCGGGACTAGCGGGGGATCGTACACCGGGGAGCTGTTTTTT. This codes for CAGGTSGGSYTGELFF.